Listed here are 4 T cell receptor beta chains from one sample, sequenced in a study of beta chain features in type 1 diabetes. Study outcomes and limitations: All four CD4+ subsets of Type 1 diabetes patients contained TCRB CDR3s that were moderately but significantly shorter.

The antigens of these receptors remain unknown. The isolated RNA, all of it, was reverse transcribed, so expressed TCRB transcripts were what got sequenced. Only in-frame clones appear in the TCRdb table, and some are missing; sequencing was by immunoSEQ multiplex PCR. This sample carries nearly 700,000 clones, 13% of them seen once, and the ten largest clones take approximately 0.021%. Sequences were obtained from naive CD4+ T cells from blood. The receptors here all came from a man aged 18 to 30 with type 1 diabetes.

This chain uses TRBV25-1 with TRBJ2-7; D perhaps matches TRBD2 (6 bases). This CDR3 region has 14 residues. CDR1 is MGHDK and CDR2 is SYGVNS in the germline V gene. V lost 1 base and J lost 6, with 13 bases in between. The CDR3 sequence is CASSEFGGEAEQYF. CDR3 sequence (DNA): TGTGCCAGCAGTGAATTTGGAGGGGAGGCCGAGCAGTACTTC.

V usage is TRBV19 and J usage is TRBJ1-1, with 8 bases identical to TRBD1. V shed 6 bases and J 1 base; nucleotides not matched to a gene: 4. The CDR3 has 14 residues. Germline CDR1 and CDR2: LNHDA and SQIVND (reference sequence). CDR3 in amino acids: CASRKQGENTEAFF. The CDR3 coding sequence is TGTGCCAGTAGAAAACAGGGGGAGAACACTGAAGCTTTCTTT. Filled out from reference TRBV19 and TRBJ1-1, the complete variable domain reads DGGITQSPKYLFRKEGQNVTLSCEQNLNHDAMYWYRQDPGQGLRLIYYSQIVNDFQKGDIAEGYSVSREKKESFPLTVTSAQKNPTAFYLCASRKQGENTEAFFGQGTRLTVV.

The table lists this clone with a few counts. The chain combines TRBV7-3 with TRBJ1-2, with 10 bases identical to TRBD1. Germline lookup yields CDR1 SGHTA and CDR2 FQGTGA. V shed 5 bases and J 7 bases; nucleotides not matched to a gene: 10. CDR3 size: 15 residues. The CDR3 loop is CASSPSWDRGSGYTF. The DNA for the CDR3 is TGTGCCAGCAGCCCATCCTGGGACAGGGGATCTGGCTACACCTTC.

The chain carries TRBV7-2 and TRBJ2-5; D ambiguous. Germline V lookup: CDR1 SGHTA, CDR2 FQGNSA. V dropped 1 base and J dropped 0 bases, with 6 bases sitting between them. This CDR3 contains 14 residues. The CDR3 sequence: CASSLGVNQETQYF. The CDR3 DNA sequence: TGTGCCAGCAGCTTAGGGGTCAACCAAGAGACCCAGTACTTC. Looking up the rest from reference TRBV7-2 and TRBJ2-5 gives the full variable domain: GAGVSQSPSNKVTEKGKDVELRCDPISGHTALYWYRQSLGQGLEFLIYFQGNSAPDKSGLPSDRFSAERTGGSVSTLTIQRTQQEDSAVYLCASSLGVNQETQYFGPGTRLLVL.